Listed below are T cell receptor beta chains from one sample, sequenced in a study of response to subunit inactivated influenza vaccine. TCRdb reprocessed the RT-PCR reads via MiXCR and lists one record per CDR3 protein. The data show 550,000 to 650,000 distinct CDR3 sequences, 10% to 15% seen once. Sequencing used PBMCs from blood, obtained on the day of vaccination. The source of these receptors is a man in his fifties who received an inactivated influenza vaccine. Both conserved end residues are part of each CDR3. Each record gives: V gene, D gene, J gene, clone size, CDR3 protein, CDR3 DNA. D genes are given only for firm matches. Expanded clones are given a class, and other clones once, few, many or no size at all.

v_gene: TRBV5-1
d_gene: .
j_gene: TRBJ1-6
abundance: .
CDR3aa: CASSEGGQRRAPLHF
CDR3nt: TGCGCCAGCAGCGAGGGGGGGCAGCGGCGGGCACCCCTCCACTTT

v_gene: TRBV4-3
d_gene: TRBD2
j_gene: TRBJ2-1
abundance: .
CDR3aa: CASSHLLPSGRDNEQFF
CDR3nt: TGCGCCAGCAGCCATCTCCTTCCTAGCGGGAGGGACAATGAGCAGTTCTTC

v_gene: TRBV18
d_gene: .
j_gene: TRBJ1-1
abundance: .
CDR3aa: CARSPPKGVDTEAFF
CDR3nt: TGTGCCAGATCACCACCGAAGGGGGTAGACACTGAAGCTTTCTTT

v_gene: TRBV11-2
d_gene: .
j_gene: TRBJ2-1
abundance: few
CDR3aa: CASRVLGLSYGNEQFF
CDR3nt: TGTGCCAGCAGGGTTCTAGGACTGTCCTATGGGAATGAGCAGTTCTTC

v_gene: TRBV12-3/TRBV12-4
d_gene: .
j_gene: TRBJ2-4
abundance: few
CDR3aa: CASSLVIGERAKNIQYF
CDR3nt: TGTGCCAGCAGTTTAGTCATCGGGGAACGCGCCAAAAACATTCAGTACTTC

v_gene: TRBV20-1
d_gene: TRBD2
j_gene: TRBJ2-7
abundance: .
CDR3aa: CCASGFSPSGFRPYYEQYF
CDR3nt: TGCTGTGCTAGTGGATTTAGCCCTAGCGGGTTCCGTCCTTACTACGAGCAGTACTTC

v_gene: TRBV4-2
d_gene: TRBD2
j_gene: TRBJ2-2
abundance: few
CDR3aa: CASSQVAGGPVGELFF
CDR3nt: TGTGCCAGCAGCCAAGTTGCGGGAGGGCCGGTCGGGGAGCTGTTTTTT

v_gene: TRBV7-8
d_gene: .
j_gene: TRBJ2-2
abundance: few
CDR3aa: CASSFGQTFTGELFF
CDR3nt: TGTGCCAGCAGCTTCGGGCAGACCTTCACCGGGGAGCTGTTTTTT

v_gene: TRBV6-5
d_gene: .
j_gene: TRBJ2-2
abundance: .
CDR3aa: CASSSSWGPNTGELFF
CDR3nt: TGTGCCAGCAGTTCCTCCTGGGGGCCGAACACCGGGGAGCTGTTTTTT

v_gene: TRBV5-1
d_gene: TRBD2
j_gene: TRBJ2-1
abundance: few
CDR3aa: CASSSLAGGPENEQFF
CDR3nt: TGCGCCAGCAGCTCCTTAGCGGGAGGGCCAGAAAATGAGCAGTTCTTC

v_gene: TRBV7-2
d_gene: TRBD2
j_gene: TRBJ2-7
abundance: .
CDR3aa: CASSSRTSGVLSYEQYF
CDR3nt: TGTGCCAGCAGCTCCAGGACTAGCGGGGTCCTCTCCTACGAGCAGTACTTC

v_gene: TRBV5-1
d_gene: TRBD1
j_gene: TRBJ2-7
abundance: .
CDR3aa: CASSLRQGVHEQYF
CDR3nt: TGCGCCAGCAGCTTGCGACAGGGGGTCCACGAGCAGTACTTC

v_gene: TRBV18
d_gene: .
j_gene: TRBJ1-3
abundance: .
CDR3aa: CASSPTGYHSGNTIYF
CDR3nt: TGTGCCAGCTCACCCACAGGGTATCACTCTGGAAACACCATATATTTT

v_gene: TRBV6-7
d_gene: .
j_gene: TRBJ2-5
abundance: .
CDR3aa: CASSLETNLETQYF
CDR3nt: TGTGCCAGCAGTTTGGAAACGAATTTGGAGACCCAGTACTTC

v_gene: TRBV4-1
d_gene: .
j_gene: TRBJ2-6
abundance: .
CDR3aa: CASSLGTVGGANVLTF
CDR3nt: TGCGCCAGCAGCCTTGGGACGGTTGGTGGGGCCAACGTCCTGACTTTC

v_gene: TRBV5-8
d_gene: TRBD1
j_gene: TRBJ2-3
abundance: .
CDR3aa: CASRHRTGGDTQYF
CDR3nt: TGTGCCAGCAGACACCGGACAGGGGGAGATACGCAGTATTTT

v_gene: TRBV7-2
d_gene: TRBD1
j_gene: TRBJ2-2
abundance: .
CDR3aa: CASSLGAGGMGELFF
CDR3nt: TGTGCCAGCAGCTTAGGGGCAGGGGGTATGGGGGAGCTGTTTTTT

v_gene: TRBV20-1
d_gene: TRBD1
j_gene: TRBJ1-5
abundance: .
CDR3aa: CSARPPTGSRQPQHF
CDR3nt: TGCAGTGCTAGACCCCCGACAGGGAGCCGTCAGCCCCAGCATTTT

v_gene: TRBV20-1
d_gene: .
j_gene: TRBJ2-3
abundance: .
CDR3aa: CSAVLAVRTDTQYF
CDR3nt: TGCAGTGCTGTCCTAGCAGTTCGGACAGATACGCAGTATTTT